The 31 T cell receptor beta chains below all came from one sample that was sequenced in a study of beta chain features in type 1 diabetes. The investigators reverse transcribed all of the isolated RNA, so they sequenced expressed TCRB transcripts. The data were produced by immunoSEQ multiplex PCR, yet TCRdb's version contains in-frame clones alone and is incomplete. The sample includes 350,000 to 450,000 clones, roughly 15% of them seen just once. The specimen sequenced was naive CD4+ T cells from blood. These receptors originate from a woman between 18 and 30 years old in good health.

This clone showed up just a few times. The CDR3 protein is CSVGQSSNQPQHF. In DNA, the CDR3 is TGCAGCGTCGGACAGAGTAGCAATCAGCCCCAGCATTTT. The V call is TRBV29-1, the J call TRBJ1-5; D might be TRBD1 (6 bases). The germline V gene has CDR1 SQVTM and CDR2 ANQGSEA. The CDR3 length is 13 residues. The V end lost 6 bases, the J end lost 0 bases, and 9 bases lay between the germline ends.

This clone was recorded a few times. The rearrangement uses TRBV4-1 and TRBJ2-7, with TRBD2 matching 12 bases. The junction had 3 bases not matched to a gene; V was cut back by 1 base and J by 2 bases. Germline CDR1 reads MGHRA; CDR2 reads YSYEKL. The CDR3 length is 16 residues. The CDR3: CASSQVRLAGAYEQYF. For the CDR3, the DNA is TGCGCCAGCAGCCAAGTTCGACTAGCGGGAGCCTACGAGCAGTACTTC.

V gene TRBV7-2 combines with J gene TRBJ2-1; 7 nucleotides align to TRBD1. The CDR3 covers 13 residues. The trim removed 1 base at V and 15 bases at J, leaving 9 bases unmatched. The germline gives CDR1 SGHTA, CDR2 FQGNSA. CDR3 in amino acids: CASSLEGARRWFF. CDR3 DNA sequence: TGTGCCAGCAGCTTAGAGGGGGCTCGCAGATGGTTCTTC.

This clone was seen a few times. The CDR3 is CASSPWESSYEQYF. DNA of the CDR3: TGTGCCAGCTCACCCTGGGAGAGCTCCTACGAGCAGTACTTC. V usage is TRBV18 and J usage is TRBJ2-7, with D possibly being TRBD2 (5 bases). Germline V CDR1 and CDR2: KGHSH, LQKENI. This CDR3 has 14 amino acids. V lost 3 bases and J 0 bases, leaving 9 bases between the germline ends.

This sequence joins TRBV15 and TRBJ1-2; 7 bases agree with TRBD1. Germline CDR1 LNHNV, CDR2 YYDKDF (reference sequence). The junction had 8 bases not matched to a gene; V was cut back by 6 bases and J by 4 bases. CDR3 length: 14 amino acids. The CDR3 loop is CATSHGTVRYGYTF. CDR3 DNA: TGTGCCACCAGTCACGGGACAGTTCGCTATGGCTACACCTTC.

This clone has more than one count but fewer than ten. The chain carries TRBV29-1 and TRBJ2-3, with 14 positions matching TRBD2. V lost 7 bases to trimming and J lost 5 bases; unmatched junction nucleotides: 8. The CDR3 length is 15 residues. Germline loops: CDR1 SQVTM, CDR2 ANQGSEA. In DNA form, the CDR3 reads TGCAGCGCCCCGGGACTAGCGGGAGCATTAGATACGCAGTATTTT. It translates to CSAPGLAGALDTQYF.

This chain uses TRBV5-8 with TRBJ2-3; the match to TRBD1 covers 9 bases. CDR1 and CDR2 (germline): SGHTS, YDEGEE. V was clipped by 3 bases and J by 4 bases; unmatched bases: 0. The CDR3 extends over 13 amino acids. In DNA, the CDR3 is TGTGCCAGCAGCTGGACAGGGGCAGATACGCAGTATTTT. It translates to CASSWTGADTQYF.

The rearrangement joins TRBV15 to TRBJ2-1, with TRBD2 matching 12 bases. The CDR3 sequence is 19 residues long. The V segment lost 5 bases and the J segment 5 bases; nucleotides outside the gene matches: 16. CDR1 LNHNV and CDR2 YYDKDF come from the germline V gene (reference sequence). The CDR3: CATSGSIFGLAGLDNEQFF. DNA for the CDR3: TGTGCCACCAGCGGATCAATCTTTGGACTAGCGGGACTTGACAATGAGCAGTTCTTC.

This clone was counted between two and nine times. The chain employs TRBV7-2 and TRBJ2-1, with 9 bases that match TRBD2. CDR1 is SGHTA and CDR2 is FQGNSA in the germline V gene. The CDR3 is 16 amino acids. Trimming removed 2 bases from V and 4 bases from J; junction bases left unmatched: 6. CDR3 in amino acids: CASSLRIAGAYNEQFF. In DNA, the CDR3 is TGTGCCAGCAGCTTAAGAATAGCGGGAGCTTACAATGAGCAGTTCTTC. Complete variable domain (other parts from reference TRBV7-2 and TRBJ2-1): GAGVSQSPSNKVTEKGKDVELRCDPISGHTALYWYRQSLGQGLEFLIYFQGNSAPDKSGLPSDRFSAERTGGSVSTLTIQRTQQEDSAVYLCASSLRIAGAYNEQFFGPGTRLTVL.

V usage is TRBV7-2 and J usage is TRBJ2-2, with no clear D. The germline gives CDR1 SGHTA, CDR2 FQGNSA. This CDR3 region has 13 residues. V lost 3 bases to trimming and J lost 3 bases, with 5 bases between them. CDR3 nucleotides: TGTGCCAGCAGCTTGTATTACACCGGGGAGCTGTTTTTT. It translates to CASSLYYTGELFF.

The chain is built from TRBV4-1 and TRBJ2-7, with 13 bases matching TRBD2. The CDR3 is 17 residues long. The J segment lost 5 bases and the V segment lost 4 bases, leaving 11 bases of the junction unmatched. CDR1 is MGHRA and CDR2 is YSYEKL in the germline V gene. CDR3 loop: CASSPGLAGVLRDEQYF. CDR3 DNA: TGCGCCAGCAGCCCCGGACTAGCGGGAGTACTCAGGGACGAGCAGTACTTC.

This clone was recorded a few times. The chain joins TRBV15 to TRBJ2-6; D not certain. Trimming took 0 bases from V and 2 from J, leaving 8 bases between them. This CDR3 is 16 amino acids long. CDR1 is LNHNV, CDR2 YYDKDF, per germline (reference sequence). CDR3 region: CATSRDTTAGANVLTF. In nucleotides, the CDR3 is TGTGCCACCAGCAGAGATACAACAGCTGGGGCCAACGTCCTGACTTTC.

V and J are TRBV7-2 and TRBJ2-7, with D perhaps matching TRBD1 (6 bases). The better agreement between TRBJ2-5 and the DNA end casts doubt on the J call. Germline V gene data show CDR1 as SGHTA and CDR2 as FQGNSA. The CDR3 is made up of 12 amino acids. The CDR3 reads CASSQGLKTQYF. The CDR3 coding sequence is TGTGCCAGCAGCCAGGGGCTAAAGACCCAGTACTTC.

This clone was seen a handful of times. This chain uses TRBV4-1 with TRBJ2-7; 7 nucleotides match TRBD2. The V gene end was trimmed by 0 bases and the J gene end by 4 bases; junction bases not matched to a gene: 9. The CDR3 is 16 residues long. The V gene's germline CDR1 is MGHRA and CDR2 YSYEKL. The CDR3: CASSQEAGFEGYEQYF. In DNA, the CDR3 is TGCGCCAGCAGCCAAGAAGCGGGATTTGAGGGGTACGAGCAGTACTTC.

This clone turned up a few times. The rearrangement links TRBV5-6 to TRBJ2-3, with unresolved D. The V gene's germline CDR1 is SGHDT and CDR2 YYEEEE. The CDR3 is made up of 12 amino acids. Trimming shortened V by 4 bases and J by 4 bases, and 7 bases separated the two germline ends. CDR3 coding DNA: TGTGCCAGCAGCCTCGTCGCAGATACGCAGTATTTT. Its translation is CASSLVADTQYF. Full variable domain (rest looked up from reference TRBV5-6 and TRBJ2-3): DAGVTQSPTHLIKTRGQQVTLRCSPKSGHDTVSWYQQALGQGPQFIFQYYEEEERQRGNFPDRFSGHQFPNYSSELNVNALLLGDSALYLCASSLVADTQYFGPGTRLTVL.

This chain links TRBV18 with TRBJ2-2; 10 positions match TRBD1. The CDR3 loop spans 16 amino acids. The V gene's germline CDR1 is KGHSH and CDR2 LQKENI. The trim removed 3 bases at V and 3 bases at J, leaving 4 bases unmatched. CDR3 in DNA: TGTGCCAGCTCACCCTCCGGGACAGGGGACACCGGGGAGCTGTTTTTT. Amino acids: CASSPSGTGDTGELFF.

CDR3 loop: CAWSGLGLQQPQHF. Written as DNA, the CDR3 is TGTGCCTGGAGTGGATTGGGACTTCAGCAGCCCCAGCATTTT. The chain uses TRBV30 and TRBJ1-5; possible D gene TRBD1, 5 bases. Germline V lookup: CDR1 GTSNPN, CDR2 SVGIG (reference sequence). The CDR3 spans 14 residues. V lost 1 base, J lost 7 bases, and 14 bases lay in between. Supplemented by reference TRBV30 and TRBJ1-5, the full variable domain reads SQTIHQWPATLVQPVGSPLSLECTVEGTSNPNLYWYRQAAGRGLQLLFYSVGIGQISSEVPQNLSASRPQDRQFILSSKKLLLSDSGFYLCAWSGLGLQQPQHFGDGTRLSIL.

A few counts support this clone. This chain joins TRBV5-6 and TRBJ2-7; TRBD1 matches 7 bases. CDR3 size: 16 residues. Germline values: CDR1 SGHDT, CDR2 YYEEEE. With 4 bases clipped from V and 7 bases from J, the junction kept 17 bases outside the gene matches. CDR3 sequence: CASSRGLAGGTGEQYF. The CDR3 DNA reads TGTGCCAGCAGCCGAGGCCTGGCAGGGGGAACAGGGGAGCAGTACTTC.

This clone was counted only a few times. The CDR3 DNA follows: TGTGCCAGCAGCCCAACGACAGGGGTAGAGACCCAGTACTTC. It is translated as CASSPTTGVETQYF. This chain joins TRBV11-2 and TRBJ2-5, with TRBD1 identical over 8 bases. The V and J ends lost 5 bases and 4 bases, in that order; junction bases with no gene match: 6. Germline CDR1 is SGHAT and CDR2 is FQNNGV. The CDR3 length is 14 residues.

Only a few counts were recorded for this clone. CDR3 DNA: TGTGCCTCTAGTAAGCGGGAGGACGACACCGGGGAGCTGTTTTTT. It is translated as CASSKREDDTGELFF. The chain combines TRBV30 with TRBJ2-2; 9 positions match TRBD2. The CDR3 contains 15 residues. V trimming: 7 bases; J trimming: 3 bases; junction bases outside the gene matches: 9. Germline values: CDR1 GTSNPN, CDR2 SVGIG (reference sequence).

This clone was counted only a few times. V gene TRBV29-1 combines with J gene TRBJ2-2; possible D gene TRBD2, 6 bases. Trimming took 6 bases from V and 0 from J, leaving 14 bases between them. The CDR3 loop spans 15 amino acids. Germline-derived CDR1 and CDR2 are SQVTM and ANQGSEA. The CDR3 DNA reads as TGCAGCGTGGGAGGTGGAAGAGCGAACACCGGGGAGCTGTTTTTT. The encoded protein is CSVGGGRANTGELFF.

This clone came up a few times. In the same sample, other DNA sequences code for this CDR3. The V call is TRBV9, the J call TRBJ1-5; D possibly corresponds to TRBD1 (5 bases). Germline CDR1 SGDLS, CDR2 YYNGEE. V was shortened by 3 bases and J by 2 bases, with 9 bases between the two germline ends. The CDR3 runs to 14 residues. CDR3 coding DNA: TGTGCCAGCAGCGGAGGACAAGGCAATCAGCCCCAGCATTTT. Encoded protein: CASSGGQGNQPQHF.

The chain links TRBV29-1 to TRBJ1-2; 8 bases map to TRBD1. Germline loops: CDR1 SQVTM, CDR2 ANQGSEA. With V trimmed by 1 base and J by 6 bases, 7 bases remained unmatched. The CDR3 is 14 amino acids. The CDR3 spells CSVEVQGARNGYTF. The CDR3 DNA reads TGCAGCGTTGAAGTCCAGGGGGCGCGGAATGGCTACACCTTC.

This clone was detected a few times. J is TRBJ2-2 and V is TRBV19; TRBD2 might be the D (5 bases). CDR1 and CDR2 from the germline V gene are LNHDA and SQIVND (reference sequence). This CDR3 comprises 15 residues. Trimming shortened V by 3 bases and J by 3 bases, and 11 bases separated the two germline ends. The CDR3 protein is CASSISGAYTGELFF. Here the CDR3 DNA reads TGTGCCAGTAGTATCAGCGGAGCTTACACCGGGGAGCTGTTTTTT.

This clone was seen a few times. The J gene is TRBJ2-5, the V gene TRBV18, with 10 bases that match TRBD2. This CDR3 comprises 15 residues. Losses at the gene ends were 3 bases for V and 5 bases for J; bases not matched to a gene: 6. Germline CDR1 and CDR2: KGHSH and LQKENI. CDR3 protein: CASSPSSGSVETQYF. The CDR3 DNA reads TGTGCCAGCTCACCGTCTAGCGGGAGTGTGGAGACCCAGTACTTC.

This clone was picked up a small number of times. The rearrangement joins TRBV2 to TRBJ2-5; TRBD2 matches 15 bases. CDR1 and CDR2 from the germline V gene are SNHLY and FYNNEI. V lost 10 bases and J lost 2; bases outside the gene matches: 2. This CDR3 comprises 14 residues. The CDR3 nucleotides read TGTGCCACCGGACTAGCGGGAGGGCAAGAGACCCAGTACTTC. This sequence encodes CATGLAGGQETQYF.

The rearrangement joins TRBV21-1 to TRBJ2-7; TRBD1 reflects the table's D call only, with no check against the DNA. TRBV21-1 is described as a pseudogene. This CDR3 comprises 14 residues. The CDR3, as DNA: TGTGCCAGCAGCAAATGGAGCAGGGCCCACGAGCAGTACTTC. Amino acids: CASSKWSRAHEQYF.

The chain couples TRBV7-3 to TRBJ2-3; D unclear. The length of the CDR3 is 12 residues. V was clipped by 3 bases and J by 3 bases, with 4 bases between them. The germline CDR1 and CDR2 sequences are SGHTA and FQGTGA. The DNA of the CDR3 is TGTGCCAGCAGCTTTAGAACAGATACGCAGTATTTT. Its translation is CASSFRTDTQYF.

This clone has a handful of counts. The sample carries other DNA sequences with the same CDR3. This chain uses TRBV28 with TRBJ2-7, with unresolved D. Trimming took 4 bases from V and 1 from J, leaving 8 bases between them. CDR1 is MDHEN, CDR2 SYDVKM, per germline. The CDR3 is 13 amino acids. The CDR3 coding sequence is TGTGCCAGCAGTTCCCCTCTGTCCTACGAGCAGTACTTC. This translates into CASSSPLSYEQYF. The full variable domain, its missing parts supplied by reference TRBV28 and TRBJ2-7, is DVKVTQSSRYLVKRTGEKVFLECVQDMDHENMFWYRQDPGLGLRLIYFSYDVKMKEKGDIPEGYSVSREKKERFSLILESASTNQTSMYLCASSSPLSYEQYFGPGTRLTVT.

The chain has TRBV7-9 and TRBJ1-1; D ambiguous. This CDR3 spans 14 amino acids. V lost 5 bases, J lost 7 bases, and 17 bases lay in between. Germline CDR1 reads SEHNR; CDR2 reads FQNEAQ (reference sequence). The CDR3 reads CASSPNRQGDEAFF. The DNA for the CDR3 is TGTGCCAGCAGCCCTAACCGTCAAGGAGATGAAGCTTTCTTT.

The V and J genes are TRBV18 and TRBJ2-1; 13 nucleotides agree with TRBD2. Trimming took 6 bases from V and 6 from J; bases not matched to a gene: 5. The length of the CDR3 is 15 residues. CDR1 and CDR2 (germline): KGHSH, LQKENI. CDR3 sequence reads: CASSSGLAGSNEQFF. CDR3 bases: TGTGCCAGCTCCTCGGGACTAGCGGGGTCCAATGAGCAGTTCTTC.